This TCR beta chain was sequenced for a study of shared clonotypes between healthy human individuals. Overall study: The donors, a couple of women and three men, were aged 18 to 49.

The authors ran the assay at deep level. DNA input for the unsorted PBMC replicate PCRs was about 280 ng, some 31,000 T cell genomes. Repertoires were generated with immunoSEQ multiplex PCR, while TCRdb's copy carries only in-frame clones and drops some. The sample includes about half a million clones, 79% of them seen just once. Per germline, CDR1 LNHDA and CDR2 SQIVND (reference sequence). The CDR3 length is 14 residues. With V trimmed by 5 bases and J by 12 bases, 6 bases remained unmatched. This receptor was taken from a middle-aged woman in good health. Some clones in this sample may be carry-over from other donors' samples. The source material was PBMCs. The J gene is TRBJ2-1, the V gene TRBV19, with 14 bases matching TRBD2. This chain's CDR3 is CASSGTSGRVGQFF. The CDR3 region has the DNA TGTGCCAGTAGTGGGACTAGCGGGAGAGTAGGGCAGTTCTTC.